The sequence of this TCR beta chain was determined in a study of blood T cell repertoires in COVID-19. Across the whole study: Some COVID-19 samples were acute and others convalescent; all came from the United States, Italy and Spain. T cells, B-cell-depleted T cells, or PBMCs supplied cDNA or gDNA.

Authors' processing steps: Amplification of reference gene primers provided the estimated nucleated cell counts. Data came from immunoSEQ multiplex PCR; TCRdb stores just in-frame clones and leaves some out. V and J calls and clone size are those listed in that table; D and trimming were worked out from the DNA. The table records about 81,000 clones, 84% of them present only once. CDR1 and CDR2 (germline): LGHDT, YNNKEL (reference sequence). V was clipped by 3 bases and J by 3 bases; unmatched bases: 2. The length of the CDR3 is 13 residues. The chain combines TRBV3-1 (or the pseudogene TRBV3-2) with TRBJ2-7; 7 bases are a match to TRBD1. The receptor was isolated from a human donor in a cohort sampled during active COVID-19. The sequenced material came from peripheral blood. CDR3 sequence: CASSQDRRYEQYF. The CDR3 region has the DNA TGTGCCAGCAGCCAGGACAGGCGCTACGAGCAGTACTTC.